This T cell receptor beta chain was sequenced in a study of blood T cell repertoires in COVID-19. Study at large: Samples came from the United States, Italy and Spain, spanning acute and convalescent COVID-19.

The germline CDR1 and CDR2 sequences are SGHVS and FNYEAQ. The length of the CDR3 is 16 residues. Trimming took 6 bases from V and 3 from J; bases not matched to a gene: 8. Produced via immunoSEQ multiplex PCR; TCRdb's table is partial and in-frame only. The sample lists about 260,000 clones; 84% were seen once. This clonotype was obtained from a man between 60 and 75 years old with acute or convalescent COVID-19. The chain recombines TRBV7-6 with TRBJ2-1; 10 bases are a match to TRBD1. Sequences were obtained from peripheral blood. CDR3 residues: CASRTPGQGHYNEQFF. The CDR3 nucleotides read TGTGCCAGCAGAACCCCGGGACAGGGGCACTACAATGAGCAGTTCTTC.